This entry lists 15 T cell receptor beta chains sequenced from one sample in a study of Graves' ophthalmopathy and Graves' hyperthyroidism. The authors amplified TCR beta CDR3 regions from RNA transcripts. HTBI-primed RT-PCR formed the first round, and a multiplex PCR formed the second. MiXCR was run by TCRdb on the multiplex PCR reads, yielding one entry per CDR3 protein. In the table there are more than 300,000 distinct CDR3 sequences, 15% of which are singletons. Sequencing was done on a sample of peripheral blood. Receptors originate from a woman under 30 with stable Graves' hyperthyroidism.

The V call is TRBV5-1, the J call TRBJ1-5; 9 bases are a match to TRBD1. The V and J ends lost 4 bases and 4 bases, in that order; junction bases with no gene match: 6. CDR3 length equals 15 residues. Germline values: CDR1 SGHRS, CDR2 YFSETQ. The CDR3 loop reads CASSPGTGQNQPQHF. DNA for the CDR3: TGCGCCAGCAGCCCAGGGACAGGGCAGAATCAGCCCCAGCATTTT.

This clonotype was seen ten or more times. J is TRBJ1-1 and V is TRBV5-1, with D possibly TRBD1 on 6 matching bases. The CDR3 contains 13 residues. CDR1 SGHRS and CDR2 YFSETQ come from the germline V gene. V shed 5 bases and J shed 6 bases, with 14 bases lying between them. CDR3 residues: CASRPWTVAEAFF. The CDR3 nucleotides read TGCGCCAGCAGGCCTTGGACAGTGGCTGAAGCTTTCTTT.

This clonotype was counted at least ten times. V is TRBV9 and J is TRBJ2-5; D might be TRBD2 (6 bases). This CDR3 is built from 15 residues. V lost 1 base and J lost 5, with 15 bases in between. Germline assignment: CDR1 SGDLS and CDR2 YYNGEE. The CDR3 DNA reads as TGTGCCAGCAGCGTACGCCCTGAGGACTACGAGACCCAGTACTTC. Translated: CASSVRPEDYETQYF.

This clonotype has only a few counts. CDR3 region: CASSDGGTGFIFLGNQPQHF. The CDR3 DNA is TGTGCCAGCAGTGACGGGGGGACAGGGTTTATTTTTTTAGGAAATCAGCCCCAGCATTTT. This chain connects TRBV6-4 to TRBJ1-5; 9 bases align to TRBD1. With V trimmed by 2 bases and J by 4 bases, 18 bases remained unmatched. There are 20 residues in the CDR3. Per germline, CDR1 MRHNA and CDR2 SNTAGT.

This clonotype was found many times. One end of the junction does not line up with germline, which may come from a read error. The CDR3 sequence: CSARDFLGLLTNF. For the CDR3, the DNA is TGCAGTGCTAGAGATTTTTTGGGACTCTTAACCAACTTC. The V gene is TRBV20-1, the J gene TRBJ1-2, with D perhaps TRBD1 (5 bases). CDR3 size: 13 residues. The V gene's germline CDR1 is DFQATT and CDR2 SNEGSKA (reference sequence).

This clonotype came up many times. The V and J genes are TRBV6-2 or TRBV6-3 and TRBJ2-5; the match to TRBD1 covers 9 bases. The germline V gene encodes CDR1 MNHEY and CDR2 SVGEGT. The CDR3 has 16 residues. The J segment lost 3 bases and the V segment lost 1 base, leaving 6 bases of the junction unmatched. CDR3 bases: TGTGCCAGCAGTTACTGGGGGACAGGGAGGGAAGAGACCCAGTACTTC. It translates to CASSYWGTGREETQYF.

This clonotype was counted a few times. V is TRBV24-1 and J is TRBJ2-2, with a tentative D call TRBD1 (6 bases). The V end lost 0 bases, the J end lost 1 base, and 14 bases lay between the germline ends. CDR3 length equals 18 residues. Germline CDR1 KGHDR, CDR2 SFDVKD. CDR3 loop: CATSDLTGTRLNTGELFF. Here the CDR3 DNA reads TGTGCCACCAGTGATTTGACCGGGACACGCCTGAACACCGGGGAGCTGTTTTTT.

The chain combines TRBV29-1 with TRBJ2-5; 11 positions match TRBD2. This CDR3 region has 13 residues. The V and J ends lost 6 bases and 4 bases, in that order; junction bases with no gene match: 4. Looked up from germline, CDR1 is SQVTM and CDR2 is ANQGSEA. The CDR3 DNA sequence: TGCAGCGTGATAGGACTAGCGGGAGAGACCCAGTACTTC. It specifies CSVIGLAGETQYF. The variable domain in full, with the rest retrieved from reference TRBV29-1 and TRBJ2-5, is SAVISQKPSRDICQRGTSLTIQCQVDSQVTMMFWYRQQPGQSLTLIATANQGSEATYESGFVIDKFPISRPNLTFSTLTVSNMSPEDSSIYLCSVIGLAGETQYFGPGTRLLVL.

This clonotype came up many times. This chain links TRBV6-5 with TRBJ2-7, with 11 bases identical to TRBD2. Germline V gene lookup returns CDR1 MNHEY and CDR2 SVGAGI. The CDR3 sequence is 15 residues long. V dropped 4 bases and J dropped 3; count of bases not matched to a gene: 5. The DNA for the CDR3 is TGTGCCAGCAGTTTAGCGGGGGGGCAACTCTACGAGCAGTACTTC. Translated: CASSLAGGQLYEQYF.

At least ten counts were recorded for this clonotype. The genes are TRBV18 and TRBJ1-1; D is unresolved. CDR1 and CDR2 (germline): KGHSH, LQKENI. There are 13 residues in the CDR3. Trimming shortened V by 2 bases and J by 1 base, and 5 bases separated the two germline ends. CDR3 DNA sequence: TGTGCCAGCTCACCAAGCCAGAACACTGAAGCTTTCTTT. It encodes CASSPSQNTEAFF.

This clonotype was counted many times. The V and J genes are TRBV7-2 and TRBJ1-2, with 7 bases aligning to TRBD1. With V trimmed by 4 bases and J by 8 bases, 13 bases remained unmatched. The germline V gene has CDR1 SGHTA and CDR2 FQGNSA. The CDR3 sequence is 15 residues long. In DNA form, the CDR3 reads TGTGCCAGCAGCTACTACTGGGACAGCACGAGCGGCTACACCTTC. This gives the protein CASSYYWDSTSGYTF.

The chain couples TRBV11-2 to TRBJ1-1; D call uncertain. CDR3 length: 14 amino acids. Per germline, CDR1 SGHAT and CDR2 FQNNGV. V was cut by 5 bases and J by 0 bases, with 10 bases left in between. Here the CDR3 DNA reads TGTGCCAGCAGCCGAAAACAGCTGAACACTGAAGCTTTCTTT. Protein sequence: CASSRKQLNTEAFF.

This clonotype was counted a single time. The rearrangement uses TRBV6-1 and TRBJ1-2, with TRBD1 matching 12 bases. Germline V gives CDR1 MNHNS, CDR2 SASEGT. Trimming cost V 8 bases and J 3 bases; bases outside gene matches: 10. The CDR3 runs to 16 residues. The CDR3 here is CASVGDRGRRHYGYTF. Here the CDR3 DNA reads TGTGCCAGCGTGGGGGACAGGGGGCGCCGACACTATGGCTACACCTTC.

The chain combines TRBV5-6 with TRBJ2-7, with 7 bases fitting TRBD1. The V and J ends lost 2 bases and 2 bases, in that order; junction bases with no gene match: 7. Germline V gene data show CDR1 as SGHDT and CDR2 as YYEEEE. The CDR3 extends over 15 amino acids. The CDR3 spells CASSLDRARAYEQYF. The DNA of the CDR3 is TGTGCCAGCAGCTTAGACAGGGCGCGGGCCTACGAGCAGTACTTC.

There are many counts of this clonotype. The chain is built from TRBV6-2 or TRBV6-3 and TRBJ1-1; 7 bases align to TRBD1. This CDR3 region has 13 residues. CDR1 and CDR2 from the germline V gene are MNHEY and SVGEGT. V trimming: 7 bases; J trimming: 6 bases; junction bases outside the gene matches: 8. The CDR3 nucleotides read TGTGCCAGCACAAAAGACAGGGTAGCTGAAGCTTTCTTT. Its translation is CASTKDRVAEAFF.